The rows below give T cell receptor beta chains drawn from one sample of a study of identical twins. TCRdb redid the calling of the 5' RACE reads with MiXCR, one entry per CDR3 protein. This table holds a few hundred thousand distinct CDR3 sequences, 7.5% to 10% found once. These records were also assigned to another study, of yellow fever vaccine responses in identical twins.

The specimen was PBMCs. The receptors derive from a woman between 18 and 29 years old in good health. Each CDR3 is given with its conserved first and last residue. The D gene is left open where the match is weak. A clone size is listed for some rows: how often the clone was seen (once, few, many), or a class if it is expanded.

clone size	D gene	V gene	J gene	CDR3 DNA	CDR3 protein
few	TRBD1	TRBV2	TRBJ2-2	TGTGCCAGTGGGACAGAGTTAAACACCGGGGAGCTGTTTTTT	CASGTELNTGELFF
-	TRBD1	TRBV7-2	TRBJ2-5	TGTGCCAGCAGTTTCGACAGGGGCCGGGGGGAGACCCAGTACTTC	CASSFDRGRGETQYF
many	-	TRBV18	TRBJ2-3	TGTGCCAGCCAGCAGACATTTTCAGATACGCAGTATTTT	CASQQTFSDTQYF
-	-	TRBV25-1	TRBJ2-7	TGTGCCAGCAGTGAATTAGAGACTGTAACCTACGAGCAGTACTTC	CASSELETVTYEQYF
many	-	TRBV5-1	TRBJ2-7	TGCGCCAGCACCAATTTGAACGAGCAGTACTTC	CASTNLNEQYF
-	TRBD1	TRBV7-2	TRBJ2-5	TGTGCCAGCAGCTTACAAACAGGGGGGCCGGAGACCCAGTACTTC	CASSLQTGGPETQYF
many	TRBD1	TRBV7-9	TRBJ2-3	TGTGCCAGCAACACAGGGGACACAGATACGCAGTATTTT	CASNTGDTDTQYF
few	-	TRBV20-1	TRBJ1-1	TGCAGTGCTAGAGATTCATACAGCTTGAACACTGAAGCTTTCTTT	CSARDSYSLNTEAFF
many	TRBD1	TRBV5-1	TRBJ1-1	TGCGCCAGCAGCTTGTTACAGGGGTACACTGAAGCTTTCTTT	CASSLLQGYTEAFF
few	-	TRBV5-1	TRBJ2-1	TGCGCCAGCAGCTATCTGGGTAGCGTCACGAAGGGCGATGAGCAGTTCTTC	CASSYLGSVTKGDEQFF
few	-	TRBV10-3	TRBJ1-5	TGTGCCATCAGTGAACGAACAGCAAGCAATCAGCCCCAGCATTTT	CAISERTASNQPQHF
many	-	TRBV5-1	TRBJ2-3	TGCGCCAGCAGCTCTTCGGTGGGGGATACGCAGTATTTT	CASSSSVGDTQYF
many	TRBD2	TRBV7-6	TRBJ2-4	TGTGCCAGCAGCCCCACCGCTAGCGGGGGAGGGGGGATAGCCAAAAACATTCAGTACTTC	CASSPTASGGGGIAKNIQYF
once	TRBD2	TRBV4-3	TRBJ2-1	TGCGCCAGCAGCCAAGGGGGCGGGGGACTAGTGTACAATGAGCAGTTCTTC	CASSQGGGGLVYNEQFF
few	TRBD2	TRBV7-9	TRBJ2-1	TGTGCCAGCAGGTCCGGGACTAGCGGGAGTAATGAGCAGTTCTTC	CASRSGTSGSNEQFF
-	TRBD2	TRBV9	TRBJ2-1	TGTGCCAGCAGCGTATCTACTAGCGGGGGGAACAGGTACAATGAGCAGTTCTTC	CASSVSTSGGNRYNEQFF
many	-	TRBV20-1	TRBJ2-7	TGCAGTGCTAAAGGGGATAGTACCTACGAGCAGTACTTC	CSAKGDSTYEQYF